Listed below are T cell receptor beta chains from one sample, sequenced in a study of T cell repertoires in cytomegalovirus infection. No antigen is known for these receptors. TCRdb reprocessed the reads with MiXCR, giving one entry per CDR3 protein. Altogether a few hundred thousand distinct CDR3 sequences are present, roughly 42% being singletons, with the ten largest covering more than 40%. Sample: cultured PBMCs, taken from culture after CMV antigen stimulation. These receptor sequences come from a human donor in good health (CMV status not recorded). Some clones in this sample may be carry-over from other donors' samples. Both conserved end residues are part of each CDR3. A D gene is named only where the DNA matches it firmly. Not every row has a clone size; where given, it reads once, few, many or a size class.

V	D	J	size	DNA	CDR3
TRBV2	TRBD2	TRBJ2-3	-	TGTGCCAGCAGTGAAGCCGGGACTATCTACGGCACAGATACGCAGTATTTT	CASSEAGTIYGTDTQYF
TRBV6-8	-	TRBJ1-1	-	TGTGCCAGCAGTTACTCTCCAGACGGGAACACTGAAGCTTTCTTT	CASSYSPDGNTEAFF
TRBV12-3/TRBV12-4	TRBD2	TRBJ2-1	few	TGTGCCAGCAGTTTTGGAGGACTAGCGGGAGATGAGCAGTTCTTC	CASSFGGLAGDEQFF
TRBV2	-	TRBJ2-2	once	TGTGCCAGCAGTCAACTGCCTGGGGCCGGGGAGCTGTTTTTT	CASSQLPGAGELFF
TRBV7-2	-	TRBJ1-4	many	TGTGCCAGCAGCTTACGGGTAGCCGAAAAACTGTTTTTT	CASSLRVAEKLFF
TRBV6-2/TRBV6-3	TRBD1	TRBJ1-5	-	TGTGCCAGCAGTTACTCGCCTCACCGGACAGGGGTAGGCCAGCCCCAGCATTTT	CASSYSPHRTGVGQPQHF
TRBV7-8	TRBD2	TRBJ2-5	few	TGTGCCTCCTCGCTAGCGGGAGGGCTTTCGAAGACCCAGTACTTC	CASSLAGGLSKTQYF
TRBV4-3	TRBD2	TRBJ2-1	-	TGCGCCAGCAGCCAAGCGGGGGGGGAGTACAATGAGCAGTTCTTC	CASSQAGGEYNEQFF
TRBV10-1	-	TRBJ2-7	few	TGCGCCAGCAGTGATATGTCCCTAGTGGACAGCTCCTACGAGCAGTACTTC	CASSDMSLVDSSYEQYF
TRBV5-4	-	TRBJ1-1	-	TGTGCCAGCAGTTACAGGGCAGGATTAACTGAAGCTTTCTTT	CASSYRAGLTEAFF
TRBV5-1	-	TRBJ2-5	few	TGCGCCAGCAGCCCCGGCAGGTCAGGGGCCGAGACCCAGTACTTC	CASSPGRSGAETQYF
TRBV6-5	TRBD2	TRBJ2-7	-	TGTGCCAGCAGCCCCGGGACTAGCGGCTCGTGGAAGCAGTACTTC	CASSPGTSGSWKQYF
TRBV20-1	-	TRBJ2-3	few	TGCAGTGCTAGAGAGGTGGATACGCAGTATTTT	CSAREVDTQYF
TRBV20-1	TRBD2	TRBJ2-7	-	TGCAGTGCTTTGACTAGCGCCTCCTACGAGCAGTACTTC	CSALTSASYEQYF
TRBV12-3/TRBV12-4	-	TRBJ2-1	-	TGTGCCAGCACCCGGGATTTAGGCAATGAGCAGTTCTTC	CASTRDLGNEQFF
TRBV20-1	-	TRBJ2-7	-	TGCAGTGCTAGAGAGGAGGGGTCTTACGAGCAGTACTTC	CSAREEGSYEQYF
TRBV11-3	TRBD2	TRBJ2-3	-	TGTGCCAGCAGCTTAGATCAGGGACCAGCGGGGGGAGATACGCAGTATTTT	CASSLDQGPAGGDTQYF
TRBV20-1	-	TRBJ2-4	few	TGCAGTGCTAGTACAGGGCTAGCCAAAAACATTCAGTACTTC	CSASTGLAKNIQYF
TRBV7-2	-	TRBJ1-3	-	TGTGCCAGCGCATTGGCCCTACAGAACACCATATATTTT	CASALALQNTIYF
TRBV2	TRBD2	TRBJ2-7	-	TGTGCCAGCAGTGAAATGAGCGGGGGCTGGTACGAGCAGTACTTC	CASSEMSGGWYEQYF
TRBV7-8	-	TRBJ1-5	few	TGTGCCAGCAGCCCCCGTGACCCTCAGCCCCAGCATTTT	CASSPRDPQPQHF
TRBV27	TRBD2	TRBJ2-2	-	TGTGCCAGCTATCCGGGACTAGCTCCTACCGGGGAGCTGTTTTTT	CASYPGLAPTGELFF
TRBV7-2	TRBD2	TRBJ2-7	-	TGTGCCAGCAGCACACTAGCGGGGGTAAGCTCCTACGAGCAGTACTTC	CASSTLAGVSSYEQYF
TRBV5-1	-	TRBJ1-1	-	TGCGCCAGCAGCTTCACCATAAACACTGAAGCTTTCTTT	CASSFTINTEAFF
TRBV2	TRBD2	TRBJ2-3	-	TGTGCCAGCAGTTCGATAAGCGGGGGGGCGCAGTATTTT	CASSSISGGAQYF
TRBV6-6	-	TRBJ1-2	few	TGTGCCAGCAGTTACGACGGGGCTAACTATGGCTACACCTTC	CASSYDGANYGYTF
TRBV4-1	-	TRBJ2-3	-	TGCGCCAGCAGCCAAGAGCGCGACGCGAGGGGCACAGATACGCAGTATTTT	CASSQERDARGTDTQYF
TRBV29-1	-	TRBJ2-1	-	TGCAGTGGGTCAGGGGCTTCCTACAATGAGCAGTTCTTC	CSGSGASYNEQFF
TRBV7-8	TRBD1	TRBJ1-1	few	TGTGCCAGCAGCTTAGCGACAGGGGGAGTTAACACTGAAGCTTTCTTT	CASSLATGGVNTEAFF
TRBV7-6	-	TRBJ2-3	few	TGTGCCAGCAGCTTACCTCCCACAGATACGCAGTATTTT	CASSLPPTDTQYF
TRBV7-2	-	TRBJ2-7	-	TGTGCCAGCAGCTTAGGAGACCGAAGGGGCTACGAGCAGTACTTC	CASSLGDRRGYEQYF
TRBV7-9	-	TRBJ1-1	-	TGTGCCAGCAGCCCCGGTTCAGGGACTCTGTCGAACACTGAAGCTTTCTTT	CASSPGSGTLSNTEAFF
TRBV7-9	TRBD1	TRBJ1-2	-	TGTGCCAGCAGCTTAGGGTTCTCCGGGACAGTAAATGGCTACACCTTC	CASSLGFSGTVNGYTF
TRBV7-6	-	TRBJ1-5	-	TGTGCCAGCAGCTTAGAGACAGGCCCTTATAGCAATCAGCCCCAGCATTTT	CASSLETGPYSNQPQHF
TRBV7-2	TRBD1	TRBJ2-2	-	TGTGCCAGCAGCTTAGCGGGGACAGGGATCGCGGGGGAGCTGTTTTTT	CASSLAGTGIAGELFF
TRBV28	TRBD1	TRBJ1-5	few	TGTGCCAGCAGTTTATTTCCAGGGGGGGTTGGTCAGCCCCAGCATTTT	CASSLFPGGVGQPQHF
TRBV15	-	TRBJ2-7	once	TGTGCCACCAGCAGAGTAAGGGCAGGAGTCTACGAGCAGTACTTC	CATSRVRAGVYEQYF
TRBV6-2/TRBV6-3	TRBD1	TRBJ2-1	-	TGTGCCAGGGGACAGGTCGGTGTCGATGAGCAGTTCTTC	CARGQVGVDEQFF
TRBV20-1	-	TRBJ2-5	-	TGCAGTGCTTCCCAAGGGGGGGGGGCCGGTGAGACCCAGTACTTC	CSASQGGGAGETQYF
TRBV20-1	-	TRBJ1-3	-	TGCAGTGCTAGAGATCCCCTGCTTGGCTCGGGAAACACCATATATTTT	CSARDPLLGSGNTIYF
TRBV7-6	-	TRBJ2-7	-	TGTGCCAGCAGCTTAGCCCCAGGGGTAAGGGACGAGCAGTACTTC	CASSLAPGVRDEQYF
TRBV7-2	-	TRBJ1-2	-	TGTGCCAGCAGCTCGCGGAGGGGTAACTATGGCTACACCTTC	CASSSRRGNYGYTF
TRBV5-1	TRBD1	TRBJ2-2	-	TGCGCCAGCAGCTCAAACAGGGGGAGCACCGGGGAGCTGTTTTTT	CASSSNRGSTGELFF
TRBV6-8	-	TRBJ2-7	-	TGTGCCAGCAGCACCCCCAACAGGGAGGGAGAGCAGTACTTC	CASSTPNREGEQYF
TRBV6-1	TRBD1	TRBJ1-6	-	TGTGCCAGCAGAGACGACAGGGGTTCACCCCTCCACTTT	CASRDDRGSPLHF
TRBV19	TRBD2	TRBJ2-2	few	TGTGCCAGTACCCCTCCTAGCGGGAGGGCCGGCACCGGGGAGCTGTTTTTT	CASTPPSGRAGTGELFF
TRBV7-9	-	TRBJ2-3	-	TGTGCCAGCAGCTCCCTGACTAGCACAGATACGCAGTATTTT	CASSSLTSTDTQYF
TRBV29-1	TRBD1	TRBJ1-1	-	TGCAGCGTTCCCGGACAGGGTTTCGGTTACACTGAAGCTTTCTTT	CSVPGQGFGYTEAFF
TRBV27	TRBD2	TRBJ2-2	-	TGTGCCAGCAGTTTAGATAGCGGGAGTTCACTGTACACCGGGGAGCTGTTTTTT	CASSLDSGSSLYTGELFF
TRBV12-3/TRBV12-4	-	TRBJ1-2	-	TGTGCCAGCAGTTTATGGCCCAGGGGCAAATATGGCTACACCTTC	CASSLWPRGKYGYTF
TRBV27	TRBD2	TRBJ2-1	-	TGTGCCACCTTGGGGGGGAATGAGCAGTTCTTC	CATLGGNEQFF
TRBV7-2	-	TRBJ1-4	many	TGTGCCAGCAGCCGGTCCGGGTCTTACGCTAATGAAAAACTGTTTTTT	CASSRSGSYANEKLFF
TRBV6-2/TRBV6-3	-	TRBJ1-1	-	TGTGCCACCCACAGGGTTACTGAAGCTTTCTTT	CATHRVTEAFF
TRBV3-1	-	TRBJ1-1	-	TGTGCCAGCAGCCCCCCGGTGAGGTCTTGGAACACTGAAGCTTTCTTT	CASSPPVRSWNTEAFF
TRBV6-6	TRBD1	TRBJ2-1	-	TGTGCCAGCAGTGCACAGGGGAACAATGAGCAGTTCTTC	CASSAQGNNEQFF
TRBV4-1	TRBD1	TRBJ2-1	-	TGCGCCAGCAGCCAAGTAGGTAGGGCAGGGGGCAATGAGCAGTTCTTC	CASSQVGRAGGNEQFF
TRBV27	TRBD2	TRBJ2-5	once	TGTGCCAGCAGTAGACGGGAGGGCTCGGAGACCCAGTACTTC	CASSRREGSETQYF
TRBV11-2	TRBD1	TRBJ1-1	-	TGTGCCAGCAGCTTTGCCAGGGGGTACACTGAAGCTTTCTTT	CASSFARGYTEAFF
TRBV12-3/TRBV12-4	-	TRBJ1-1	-	TGTGCCAGCAGCCCGGGCCGCGGCGGGGCTGAAGCTTTCTTT	CASSPGRGGAEAFF